The rows below give T cell receptor beta chains drawn from one sample of a study of cytomegalovirus exposure and HLA in healthy donors. Assay: immunoSEQ multiplex PCR; the TCRdb copy retains only in-frame clones and omits some. The profile covers 200,000 or so clones, with 87% appearing a single time and 2% to 2.5% taken by the ten largest. What was sequenced was PBMCs. These receptors came from a woman under 30 in good health and CMV-seropositive. CDR3s include the opening cysteine and the closing phenylalanine or tryptophan. Each record gives: D gene, J gene, clone size, V gene, CDR3 DNA, CDR3 protein. The D gene is left open where the match is weak. A row's size may be missing; if present it is once, few, many or a size class.

D: TRBD1; J: TRBJ2-7; size: few; V: TRBV28; DNA: TGTGCCAGCAGTGTATCCCAGGGGGCTCACGAGCAGTACTTC; CDR3: CASSVSQGAHEQYF
D: NA; J: TRBJ1-1; size: NA; V: TRBV12-5; DNA: TGTGCTAGTGGTTTGGTTGAACAGTCTGAAGCTTTCTTT; CDR3: CASGLVEQSEAFF
D: NA; J: TRBJ1-2; size: NA; V: TRBV5-8; DNA: TGTGCCAGCAGCCCATATTGGTACAGGGAAGTGACGGGCTACACCTTC; CDR3: CASSPYWYREVTGYTF
D: TRBD2; J: TRBJ2-7; size: NA; V: TRBV18; DNA: TGTGCCAGCTCACCTGGTGCACCGGGACTAGCGGGAGGGCCCTACGAGCAGTACTTC; CDR3: CASSPGAPGLAGGPYEQYF
D: TRBD1; J: TRBJ2-3; size: NA; V: TRBV7-8; DNA: TGTGCCAGCAGCTTAGACGGGACAGGGATTTCAGATACGCAGTATTTT; CDR3: CASSLDGTGISDTQYF
D: NA; J: TRBJ1-1; size: NA; V: TRBV28; DNA: TGTGCCAGCTTAGGGGGTTGGTTGAACACTGAAGCTTTCTTT; CDR3: CASLGGWLNTEAFF
D: NA; J: TRBJ1-1; size: NA; V: TRBV6-1; DNA: TGTGCCAGCAGTGAAATCCCCCAGGGCCCTGAAGCTTTCTTT; CDR3: CASSEIPQGPEAFF
D: NA; J: TRBJ2-1; size: NA; V: TRBV11-1; DNA: TGTGCCAGCAGTCAATCTGCGAACCCCTACAATGAGCAGTTCTTC; CDR3: CASSQSANPYNEQFF
D: NA; J: TRBJ1-4; size: NA; V: TRBV5-1; DNA: TGCGCCAGCAGCGTGACAGCCTCAACTAATGAAAAACTGTTTTTT; CDR3: CASSVTASTNEKLFF
D: NA; J: TRBJ2-7; size: few; V: TRBV7-8; DNA: TGTGCCAGCAGCTTAGTGGGGGCTAGCTCTCGGGAGCAGTACTTC; CDR3: CASSLVGASSREQYF
D: TRBD1; J: TRBJ1-1; size: NA; V: TRBV19; DNA: TGTGCCAGTAGTATTAATTGGGACAGAGAAGCTTTCTTT; CDR3: CASSINWDREAFF
D: NA; J: TRBJ1-1; size: NA; V: TRBV6-6; DNA: TGTGCCAGCAGAAGCAACTTGAACACTGAAGCTTTCTTT; CDR3: CASRSNLNTEAFF
D: NA; J: TRBJ2-7; size: NA; V: TRBV6-1; DNA: TGTGCCAGCAGTGAAATAGGGGGTGCCTCCTACGAGCAGTACTTC; CDR3: CASSEIGGASYEQYF
D: TRBD2; J: TRBJ2-7; size: NA; V: TRBV28; DNA: TGTGCCAGCAGTGGCCGGGGGGTCGGGACCTACGAGCAGTACTTC; CDR3: CASSGRGVGTYEQYF
D: NA; J: TRBJ1-2; size: NA; V: TRBV18; DNA: TGTGCCAGCTCACCTTCACAGGGTCGAGACTATGGCTACACCTTC; CDR3: CASSPSQGRDYGYTF
D: NA; J: TRBJ1-5; size: NA; V: TRBV18; DNA: TGTGCCAGCTCACTCAATCTCGCAGCGGAGGAGCCCCAGCATTTT; CDR3: CASSLNLAAEEPQHF